The 28 T cell receptor beta chains listed next were all sequenced from one sample in a study of blood T cell repertoires in COVID-19. TCRdb's table, derived via immunoSEQ multiplex PCR, lists solely in-frame clones and lacks some. The table includes more than 150,000 clones, around 79% detected once. Sequencing was carried out using peripheral blood. These receptors originate from a man aged 50 or older who had recovered from COVID-19.

The chain couples TRBV5-1 to TRBJ1-2; 7 bases line up with TRBD1. The CDR3 loop spans 15 amino acids. Per the germline V gene, CDR1 is SGHRS and CDR2 is YFSETQ. Germline trimming cut 0 bases from V and 4 bases from J; bases unmatched to any gene: 6. The CDR3 region has the DNA TGCGCCAGCAGCTTGGAAGGGGGCTTTAGCTATGGCTACACCTTC. It specifies CASSLEGGFSYGYTF.

This rearrangement joins TRBV6-6 to TRBJ2-7; 7 nucleotides agree with TRBD1. The germline CDR1 and CDR2 sequences are MNHNY and SVGAGI (reference sequence). Trimming removed 11 bases from V and 4 bases from J; junction bases left unmatched: 8. This CDR3 has 12 residues. CDR3 sequence (DNA): TGTGCCGGAGCGGACAGGCCGTACGAGCAGTACTTC. Encoded protein: CAGADRPYEQYF.

This clone was found a few times. The chain joins TRBV3-1 (or the pseudogene TRBV3-2) to TRBJ2-7; possibly TRBD2 for D (5 bases). V gave up 0 bases and J gave up 4 bases, with 16 bases separating them. This CDR3 comprises 16 residues. Germline V gives CDR1 LGHDT, CDR2 YNNKEL (reference sequence). The CDR3 region has the DNA TGTGCCAGCAGCCAAGATCTCAACGCCGGGAAATACGAGCAGTACTTC. It yields the protein CASSQDLNAGKYEQYF.

V and J are TRBV6-4 and TRBJ2-5; D perhaps matches TRBD2 (6 bases). The CDR3 sequence is 13 residues long. With 3 bases removed from V and 8 bases from J, the gap between germline ends came to 13 bases. CDR1 and CDR2 (germline): MRHNA, SNTAGT. CDR3 sequence: CASSDDQGGTQYF. CDR3 nucleotide sequence: TGTGCCAGCAGTGATGACCAGGGAGGCACCCAGTACTTC.

As DNA, the CDR3 is TGTGCCAGCAGCCAAGAGGATTTGGGGGGGGGCACCGGGGAGCTGTTTTTT. The encoded protein is CASSQEDLGGGTGELFF. This chain uses TRBV4-2 with TRBJ2-2, with 7 bases identical to TRBD2. Trimming took 0 bases from V and 4 from J; bases not matched to a gene: 8. The CDR3 is made up of 17 amino acids. Germline V gene sequence: CDR1 LGHNA, CDR2 YNFKEQ.

V gene TRBV19 combines with J gene TRBJ2-1; 8 nucleotides align to TRBD1. The J segment lost 0 bases and the V segment lost 6 bases, leaving 10 bases of the junction unmatched. The germline gives CDR1 LNHDA, CDR2 SQIVND (reference sequence). The CDR3 sequence is 17 residues long. The CDR3 region is CASSYPTGEFSYNEQFF. CDR3 sequence (DNA): TGTGCCAGTAGCTACCCGACAGGGGAGTTCTCCTACAATGAGCAGTTCTTC.

V and J are TRBV9 and TRBJ2-2; 8 positions match TRBD1. The CDR3 extends over 16 amino acids. The trim removed 0 bases at V and 2 bases at J, leaving 3 bases unmatched. Germline V gene sequence: CDR1 SGDLS, CDR2 YYNGEE. The CDR3 sequence: CASSVAGGFNTGELFF. The DNA for the CDR3 is TGTGCCAGCAGCGTAGCAGGGGGCTTTAACACCGGGGAGCTGTTTTTT.

The chain carries TRBV7-2 and TRBJ2-7; the match to TRBD1 covers 11 bases. The CDR3 is 14 amino acids. CDR1 and CDR2 from the germline V gene are SGHTA and FQGNSA. Trimming took 3 bases from V and 7 from J; bases not matched to a gene: 5. The CDR3 DNA is TGTGCCAGCAGCTTCTTAGGGACAGGGGGAGAGCAGTACTTC. Amino acid sequence: CASSFLGTGGEQYF.

The chain couples TRBV2 to TRBJ2-1, with 12 nucleotides matching TRBD2. V shed 10 bases and J 6 bases; nucleotides not matched to a gene: 4. The CDR3 covers 13 residues. Per germline, CDR1 SNHLY and CDR2 FYNNEI. The DNA for the CDR3 is TGTGCCACGGGGACTAGCGGGCTCAATGAGCAGTTCTTC. This codes for CATGTSGLNEQFF.

The genes are TRBV7-3 and TRBJ2-1; 10 bases agree with TRBD2. In germline, CDR1 is SGHTA, CDR2 FQGTGA. The trim removed 6 bases at V and 9 bases at J, leaving 20 bases unmatched. CDR3 length: 18 amino acids. The CDR3 sequence: CASSYRGRSSGSNTEQFF. CDR3 nucleotide sequence: TGTGCCAGCAGTTATAGAGGTCGATCTAGCGGGAGCAATACTGAGCAGTTCTTC. Complete variable domain (other parts from reference TRBV7-3 and TRBJ2-1): GAGVSQTPSNKVTEKGKYVELRCDPISGHTALYWYRQSLGQGPEFLIYFQGTGAADDSGLPNDRFFAVRPEGSVSTLKIQRTERGDSAVYLCASSYRGRSSGSNTEQFFGPGTRLTVL.

The chain couples TRBV9 to TRBJ1-2; weak D call: TRBD1 (6 bases). Looked up from germline, CDR1 is SGDLS and CDR2 is YYNGEE. CDR3 size: 15 residues. The V and J ends lost 2 bases and 4 bases respectively, with 15 bases between them. The CDR3 DNA reads as TGTGCCAGCAGCGTCGGACAGCCGACCTTCTATGGCTACACCTTC. Amino acid sequence: CASSVGQPTFYGYTF.

V and J are TRBV4-1 and TRBJ2-1; the match to TRBD2 covers 11 bases. The junction had 17 bases not matched to a gene; V was cut back by 4 bases and J by 9 bases. This CDR3 contains 18 residues. The germline CDR1 and CDR2 sequences are MGHRA and YSYEKL. This CDR3 is CASSLLTPTSGSLSEQFF. In DNA form, the CDR3 reads TGCGCCAGCAGCCTCCTAACCCCAACTAGCGGGAGTCTGAGTGAGCAGTTCTTC.

The chain uses TRBV3-1 (or the pseudogene TRBV3-2) and TRBJ2-7; 8 bases are a match to TRBD1. CDR3 length: 13 amino acids. Germline V CDR1 and CDR2: LGHDT, YNNKEL (reference sequence). The ends lost 4 bases at V and 3 bases at J; junction bases unmatched: 2. CDR3 DNA sequence: TGTGCCAGCAGCCGCGGACAGGGCTACGAGCAGTACTTC. It codes for CASSRGQGYEQYF.

This clone was observed a few times. This chain joins TRBV28 and TRBJ2-7, with TRBD2 matching over 7 bases. Germline V gene lookup returns CDR1 MDHEN and CDR2 SYDVKM. The CDR3 has 14 residues. Losses at the gene ends were 5 bases for V and 1 base for J; bases not matched to a gene: 5. The CDR3 nucleotides read TGTGCCAGCAGTGAGCCGGGACTATCCTACGAGCAGTACTTC. This sequence encodes CASSEPGLSYEQYF.

There are a few counts of this clone. Other DNA variants within this sample encode the same CDR3. The genes are TRBV3-1 (or the pseudogene TRBV3-2) and TRBJ2-3; TRBD2 matches at 9 bases. V trimming: 0 bases; J trimming: 4 bases; junction bases outside the gene matches: 17. This CDR3 is 20 amino acids long. CDR1 LGHDT and CDR2 YNNKEL come from the germline V gene (reference sequence). CDR3 nucleotide sequence: TGTGCCAGCAGCCAAGATTTAGGCGCGGGAGGGTTGGGAAATTCAGATACGCAGTATTTT. Amino acids: CASSQDLGAGGLGNSDTQYF.

The gene calls are TRBV11-2 and TRBJ2-5; 8 nucleotides agree with TRBD1. The CDR3 has 14 amino acids. V shed 4 bases, J shed 6 bases, and the junction held 7 bases outside the gene matches. Germline CDR1 reads SGHAT; CDR2 reads FQNNGV. The CDR3 bases are TGTGCCAGCAGCTCCCCAGGGGGCTCGAAGACCCAGTACTTC. It specifies CASSSPGGSKTQYF.

Points on this clone: Its ends do not fully match the called genes, so a read error is possible. This chain joins TRBV7-2 and TRBJ1-5; TRBD1 is a possible D gene (6 bases). Per the germline V gene, CDR1 is SGHTA and CDR2 is FQGNSA. The CDR3 length is 16 residues. CDR3 loop: CVSSLAVGQGSQPQHF. In DNA form, the CDR3 reads TGTGTCAGCAGCTTAGCAGTTGGGCAGGGGAGTCAGCCCCAGCATTTT.

The sample holds a few counts of this clone. The V and J genes are TRBV30 and TRBJ2-7; 8 bases line up with TRBD2. The germline CDR1 and CDR2 sequences are GTSNPN and SVGIG (reference sequence). J lost 2 bases, V lost 7 bases, and 13 bases had no gene match. The CDR3 is 15 residues long. The CDR3 spells CASQSKTSGAYEQYF. The CDR3 nucleotides read TGTGCCTCTCAATCAAAAACTAGCGGTGCCTACGAGCAGTACTTC.

V gene TRBV13 combines with J gene TRBJ2-3, with 8 bases that match TRBD2. The germline CDR1 and CDR2 sequences are PRHDT and FYEKMQ (reference sequence). V lost 5 bases, J lost 6 bases, and 7 bases stayed unmatched. This CDR3 contains 14 residues. The CDR3 coding sequence is TGTGCCAGCAGCACCCGGGAGGGCCGGGATACGCAGTATTTT. Protein: CASSTREGRDTQYF.

The V gene is TRBV7-2, the J gene TRBJ1-1; 11 bases fit TRBD1. Trimming took 4 bases from V and 4 from J; bases not matched to a gene: 8. This CDR3 region has 16 residues. CDR1 is SGHTA, CDR2 FQGNSA, per germline. CDR3 loop: CASSSRTGGAPTEAFF. CDR3 bases: TGTGCCAGCAGCTCTCGGACAGGGGGCGCGCCCACTGAAGCTTTCTTT.

This chain uses TRBV7-9 with TRBJ2-7; 7 bases match TRBD2. CDR1 SEHNR and CDR2 FQNEAQ come from the germline V gene (reference sequence). With 5 bases clipped from V and 2 bases from J, the junction kept 9 bases outside the gene matches. There are 15 residues in the CDR3. Here the CDR3 DNA reads TGTGCCAGCAGCCCGTCGACTAGCCAGCCCTACGAGCAGTACTTC. Its translation: CASSPSTSQPYEQYF.

The rearrangement links TRBV2 to TRBJ2-7; 7 bases map to TRBD1. The germline V gene has CDR1 SNHLY and CDR2 FYNNEI. J lost 4 bases, V lost 10 bases, and 16 bases had no gene match. This CDR3 is built from 15 residues. The CDR3 protein is CATQRGQGEIYEQYF. The CDR3 nucleotides are TGTGCCACCCAGAGGGGGCAGGGGGAAATTTACGAGCAGTACTTC.

The chain has TRBV28 and TRBJ2-6; 7 bases align to TRBD2. CDR3 length: 15 residues. Germline V CDR1 and CDR2: MDHEN, SYDVKM. V lost 4 bases and J lost 4; bases outside the gene matches: 4. CDR3 protein: CASSSLAAGANVLTF. Written as DNA, the CDR3 is TGTGCCAGCAGTTCCCTAGCGGCCGGGGCCAACGTCCTGACTTTC.

The chain links TRBV12-3 or TRBV12-4 to TRBJ2-7; 8 positions agree with TRBD1. Trimming cost V 6 bases and J 7 bases; bases outside gene matches: 5. The CDR3 runs to 12 residues. The CDR3 loop is CASSQGAGEQYF. The CDR3 DNA follows: TGTGCCAGCAGCCAGGGGGCTGGAGAGCAGTACTTC.

V and J are TRBV4-1 and TRBJ1-2, with TRBD1 identical over 7 bases. V was pared by 3 bases and J by 0 bases, with 7 bases of the junction left unmatched. The CDR3 extends over 16 amino acids. The germline CDR1 and CDR2 sequences are MGHRA and YSYEKL. The CDR3 DNA sequence: TGCGCCAGCAGCCACTCTCTGACAGGGTCTAACTATGGCTACACCTTC. The encoded protein is CASSHSLTGSNYGYTF.

The genes are TRBV4-2 and TRBJ2-5; 7 bases are shared with TRBD2. V lost 3 bases to trimming and J lost 5 bases; unmatched junction nucleotides: 9. Germline CDR1 and CDR2: LGHNA and YNFKEQ. The CDR3 contains 15 residues. The CDR3 is CASSQGGASLETQYF. As DNA, the CDR3 is TGTGCCAGCAGCCAGGGAGGGGCGAGTCTTGAGACCCAGTACTTC.

This sequence joins TRBV24-1 and TRBJ1-5; maybe TRBD1 (6 bases). Germline CDR1 and CDR2: KGHDR and SFDVKD. V dropped 4 bases and J dropped 3 bases, with 9 bases sitting between them. The CDR3 runs 14 residues. The CDR3 spells CATSDRTVNQPQHF. CDR3 DNA sequence: TGTGCCACCAGTGACCGGACAGTCAATCAGCCCCAGCATTTT.

The V and J genes are TRBV6-4 and TRBJ1-2, with TRBD1 matching over 10 bases. Losses at the gene ends were 6 bases for V and 6 bases for J; bases not matched to a gene: 7. The CDR3 covers 14 residues. Germline CDR1 reads MRHNA; CDR2 reads SNTAGT. The CDR3 DNA reads TGTGCCAGCAGACCCGACAGGGGGCAAGATGGCTACACCTTC. Translating gives CASRPDRGQDGYTF.